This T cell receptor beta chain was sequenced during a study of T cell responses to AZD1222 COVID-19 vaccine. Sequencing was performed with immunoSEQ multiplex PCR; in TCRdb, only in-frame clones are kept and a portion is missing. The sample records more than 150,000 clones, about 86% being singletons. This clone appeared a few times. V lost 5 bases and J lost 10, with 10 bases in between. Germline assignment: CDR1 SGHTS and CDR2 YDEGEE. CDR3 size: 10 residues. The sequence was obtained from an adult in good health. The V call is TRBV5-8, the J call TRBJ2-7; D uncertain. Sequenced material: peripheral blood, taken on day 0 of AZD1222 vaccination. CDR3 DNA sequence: TGTGCCAGCAGGGAATTTTTTCAGTACTTC. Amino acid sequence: CASREFFQYF.